This record covers a single TCR beta chain. Its antigen remains unidentified. Primers: 60 Vbeta forward and 13 Jbeta reverse. Original methodology: About 10 million shared chains were among about 80 million unique TCR beta chains counted in a later analysis. The method was immunoSEQ multiplex PCR; TCRdb's version includes in-frame clones alone and lacks a portion of them. Clone size and the V and J calls come from that table; the DNA yielded D and trimming. The sample has roughly 80,000 clones, approximately 84% seen once. The J segment lost 7 bases and the V segment lost 7 bases, leaving 14 bases of the junction unmatched. Germline CDR1 is LNHDA and CDR2 is SQIVND (reference sequence). The CDR3 consists of 16 residues. This entry belongs to a study of cytomegalovirus exposure and HLA in healthy donors. Regarding the study as a whole: Published work reported that the classifier diagnosed cytomegalovirus status with high specificity and sensitivity. There were some V segments, including TRBV6-2 and TRBV6-3, excluded as indistinguishable.

Nominally healthy donors were sampled, though unrecorded immune exposures were likely. Sequenced input: PBMCs. The V call is TRBV19, the J call TRBJ2-1; TRBD1 matches at 9 bases. The receptor comes from a woman between 45 and 60 years old in good health and CMV-seronegative. The CDR3 is CASISKGTGRWNEQFF. CDR3 bases: TGTGCCAGTATTTCCAAGGGGACAGGGCGTTGGAATGAGCAGTTCTTC.